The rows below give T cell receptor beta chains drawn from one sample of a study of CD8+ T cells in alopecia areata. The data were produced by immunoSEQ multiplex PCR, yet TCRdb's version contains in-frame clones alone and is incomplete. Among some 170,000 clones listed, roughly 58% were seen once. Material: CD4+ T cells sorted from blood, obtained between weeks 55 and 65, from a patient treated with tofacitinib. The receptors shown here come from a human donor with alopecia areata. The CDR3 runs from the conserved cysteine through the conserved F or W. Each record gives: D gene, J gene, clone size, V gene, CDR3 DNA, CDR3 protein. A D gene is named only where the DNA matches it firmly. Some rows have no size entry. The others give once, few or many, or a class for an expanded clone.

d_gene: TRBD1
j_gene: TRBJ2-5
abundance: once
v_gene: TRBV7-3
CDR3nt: TGTGCCAGCAGCGAAAGCCCCGCAGGGGGCGCAGAGACCCAGTACTTC
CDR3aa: CASSESPAGGAETQYF

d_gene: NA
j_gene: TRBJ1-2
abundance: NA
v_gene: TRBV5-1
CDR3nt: TGCGCCAGCAGCTTCCACGGGTCGTCGGAAGGCTACACCTTC
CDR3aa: CASSFHGSSEGYTF

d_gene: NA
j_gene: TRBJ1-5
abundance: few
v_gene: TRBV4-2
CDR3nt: TGTGCCAGCAGCCAAGATAGCACAACAGGGTATCAGCCCCAGCATTTT
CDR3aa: CASSQDSTTGYQPQHF

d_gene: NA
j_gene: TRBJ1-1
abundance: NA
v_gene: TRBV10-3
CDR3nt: TGTGCCATCAGTGATCCCGGACAGCAGAACACTGAAGCTTTCTTT
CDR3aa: CAISDPGQQNTEAFF

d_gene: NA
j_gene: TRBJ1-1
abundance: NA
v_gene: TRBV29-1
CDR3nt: TGCAGTGTGGGGACACCTGGGATGAACACTGAAGCTTTCTTT
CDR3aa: CSVGTPGMNTEAFF

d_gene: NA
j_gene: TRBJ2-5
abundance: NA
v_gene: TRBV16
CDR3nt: TGTGCCAGCAGCCAATCTCGAGGGGCGGCAGAGACCCAGTACTTC
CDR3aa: CASSQSRGAAETQYF

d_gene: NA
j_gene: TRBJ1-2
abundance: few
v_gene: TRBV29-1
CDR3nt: TGCAGCGTTGAAGATCCTCGGCCAGGGGACGTCTATGGCTACACCTTC
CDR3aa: CSVEDPRPGDVYGYTF

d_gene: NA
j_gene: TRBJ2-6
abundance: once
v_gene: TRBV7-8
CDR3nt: TGTGCCAGCAGCCCACGGAGGGAGGCCGAGCCCTATTCTGGGGCCAACGTCCTGACTTTC
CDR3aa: CASSPRREAEPYSGANVLTF

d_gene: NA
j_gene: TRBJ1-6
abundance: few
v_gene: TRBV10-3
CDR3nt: TGTGCCATCAGTGACGTCAGTCCAAATTCACCCCTCCACTTT
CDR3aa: CAISDVSPNSPLHF

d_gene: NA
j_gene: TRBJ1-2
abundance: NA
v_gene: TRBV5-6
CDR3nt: TGTGCCAGCAGCTTCGCGGCTAACTATGGCTACACCTTC
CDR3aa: CASSFAANYGYTF

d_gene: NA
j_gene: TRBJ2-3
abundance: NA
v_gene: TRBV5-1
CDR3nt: TGCGCCAGCAGCTTGGCGGGGAAAAGCACAGATACGCAGTATTTT
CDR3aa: CASSLAGKSTDTQYF

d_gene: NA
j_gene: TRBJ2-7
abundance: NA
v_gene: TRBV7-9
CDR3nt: TGTGCCAGCAGCACGGGACACCTGAGGGAGCAGTACTTC
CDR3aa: CASSTGHLREQYF

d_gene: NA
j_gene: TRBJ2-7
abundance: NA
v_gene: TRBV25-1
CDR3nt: TGTGCCAGCAGTGAGGCAGGGACGGGGTCCTACGAGCAGTACTTC
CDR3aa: CASSEAGTGSYEQYF

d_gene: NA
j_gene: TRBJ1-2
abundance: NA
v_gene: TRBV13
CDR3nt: TGTGCCAGCAGCTTGGGAGGAGCCTCCTATGGCTACACCTTC
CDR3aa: CASSLGGASYGYTF

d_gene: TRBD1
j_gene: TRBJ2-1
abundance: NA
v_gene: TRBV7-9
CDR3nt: TGTGCCAGCAGCTTACCGGGACAGGGGATGAATGAGCAGTTCTTC
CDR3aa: CASSLPGQGMNEQFF

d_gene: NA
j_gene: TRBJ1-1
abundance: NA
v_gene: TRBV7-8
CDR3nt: TGTGCCAGCAGCCACGCATGGGGGAACACTGAAGCTTTCTTT
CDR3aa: CASSHAWGNTEAFF

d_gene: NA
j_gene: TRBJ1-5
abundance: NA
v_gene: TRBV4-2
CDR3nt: TGTGCCAGCAGCCAGACCGGGTCTGGGGGTCAGCCCCAGCATTTT
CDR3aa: CASSQTGSGGQPQHF

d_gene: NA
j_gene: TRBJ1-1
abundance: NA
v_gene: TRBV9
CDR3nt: TGTGCCAGCAGCGTAGTGGGGACGTCGAACACTGAAGCTTTCTTT
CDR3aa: CASSVVGTSNTEAFF

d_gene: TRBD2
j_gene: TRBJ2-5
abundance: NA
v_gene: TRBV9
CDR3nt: TGTGCCAGCAGCGTTGGGACTAGCGGGGGAGAGACCCAGTACTTC
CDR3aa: CASSVGTSGGETQYF

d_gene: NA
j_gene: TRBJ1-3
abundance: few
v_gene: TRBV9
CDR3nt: TGTGCCAGCAGCCCCCTCAGAGAGGGAAACACCATATATTTT
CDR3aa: CASSPLREGNTIYF

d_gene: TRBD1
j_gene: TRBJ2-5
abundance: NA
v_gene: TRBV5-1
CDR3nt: TGCGCCAGCAGCCCGGGGACAGGGGGGTCGGAGACCCAGTACTTC
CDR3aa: CASSPGTGGSETQYF

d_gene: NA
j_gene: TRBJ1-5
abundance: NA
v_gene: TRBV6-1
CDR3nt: TGTGCCAGCAGAAGGGGGGACAGCAATCAGCCCCAGCATTTT
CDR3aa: CASRRGDSNQPQHF

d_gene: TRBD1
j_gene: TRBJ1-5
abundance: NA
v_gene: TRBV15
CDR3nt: TGTGCCACCAGCAGAGGGGCCACGACAGGGGGGCGCAATCAGCCCCAGCATTTT
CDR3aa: CATSRGATTGGRNQPQHF